The 4 T cell receptor beta chains below come from one sample, sequenced in a study of tumor-infiltrating lymphocytes in primary liver carcinoma. Researchers generated TCR beta cDNA from roughly 500 ng of total RNA, relying on a constant-region primer. The TCR beta library was amplified through three nested multiplex PCR rounds in a modified ARM-PCR procedure. The study ran its first two PCR rounds for roughly 11 cycles each, using TRBV1-TRBV30 forward primers and a C-beta reverse primer. Via MiXCR, TCRdb re-called the multiplex PCR reads, giving one row per CDR3 protein. The profile shows about 310,000 distinct CDR3 sequences, 58% of them singletons. Extraction also yielded germline DNA, while blood RNA was obtained from unsorted whole blood. Sequenced sample: peripheral blood. The receptors shown here come from a woman in her thirties with primary liver carcinoma and hepatitis B virus infection.

To note about this clonotype: A much bigger clone sits one base away, suggesting this may be a read error. This chain joins TRBV6-5 and TRBJ1-2; no reliable D call. Germline loops: CDR1 MNHEY, CDR2 SVGAGI. This CDR3 contains 13 residues. This CDR3 reads CTSSYDGGYGYTF. The CDR3 bases are TGTACCAGCAGTTACGACGGCGGTTATGGCTACACCTTC.

In this sample, this clonotype turned up many times. This chain links TRBV6-5 with TRBJ2-7; TRBD2 matches 9 bases. Germline trimming cut 6 bases from V and 8 bases from J; bases unmatched to any gene: 8. This CDR3 is 13 amino acids long. Germline values: CDR1 MNHEY, CDR2 SVGAGI. DNA for the CDR3: TGTGCCAGCAGCCGTAGCGGGAGTCAAAAGCAGTACTTC. Translated: CASSRSGSQKQYF.

Many counts were recorded for this clonotype. The chain employs TRBV7-8 and TRBJ2-7; 12 bases are shared with TRBD2. Trimming cost V 5 bases and J 2 bases; bases outside gene matches: 4. The CDR3 runs to 15 residues. Per germline, CDR1 SGHVS and CDR2 FQNEAQ. This CDR3 reads CASSQTSGGPYEQYF. The CDR3 nucleotides read TGTGCCAGCAGCCAAACTAGCGGGGGGCCCTACGAGCAGTACTTC.

This clonotype has a single count. The V gene is TRBV7-8, the J gene TRBJ1-6; D is undetermined. Germline values: CDR1 SGHVS, CDR2 FQNEAQ. Trimming left V 3 bases short and J 5 bases short, with 11 bases between. The CDR3 runs to 15 residues. CDR3 coding DNA: TGTGCCAGCAGCTTTTTGACCACTGATAATTCACCCCTCCACTTT. Its protein product is CASSFLTTDNSPLHF.